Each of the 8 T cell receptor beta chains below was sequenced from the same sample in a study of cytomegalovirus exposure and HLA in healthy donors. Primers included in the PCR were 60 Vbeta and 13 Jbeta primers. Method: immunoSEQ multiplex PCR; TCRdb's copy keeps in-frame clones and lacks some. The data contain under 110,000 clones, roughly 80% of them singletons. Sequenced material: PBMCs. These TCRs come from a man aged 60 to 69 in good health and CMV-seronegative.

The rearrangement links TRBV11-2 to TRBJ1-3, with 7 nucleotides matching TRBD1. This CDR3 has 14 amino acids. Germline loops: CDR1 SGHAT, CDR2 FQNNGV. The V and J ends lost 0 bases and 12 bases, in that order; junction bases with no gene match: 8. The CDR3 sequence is CASSLDLGQPSIYF. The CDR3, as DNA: TGTGCCAGCAGCTTAGACCTGGGACAGCCAAGCATATATTTT.

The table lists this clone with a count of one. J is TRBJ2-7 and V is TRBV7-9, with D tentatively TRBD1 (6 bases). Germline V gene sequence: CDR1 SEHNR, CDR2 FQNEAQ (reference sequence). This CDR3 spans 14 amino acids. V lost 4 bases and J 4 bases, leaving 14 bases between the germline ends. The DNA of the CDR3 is TGTGCCAGCAGCTCCACGACAGGAGCGTACGAGCAGTACTTC. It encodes CASSSTTGAYEQYF. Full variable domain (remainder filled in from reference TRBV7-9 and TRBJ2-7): DTGVSQNPRHKITKRGQNVTFRCDPISEHNRLYWYRQTLGQGPEFLTYFQNEAQLEKSRLLSDRFSAERPKGSFSTLEIQRTEQGDSAMYLCASSSTTGAYEQYFGPGTRLTVT.

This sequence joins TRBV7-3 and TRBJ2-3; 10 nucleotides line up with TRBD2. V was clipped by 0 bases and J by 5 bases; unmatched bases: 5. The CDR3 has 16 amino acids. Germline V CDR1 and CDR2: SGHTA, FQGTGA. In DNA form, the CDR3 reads TGTGCCAGCAGCTTAACGCGAAGCGGGGGGGGAGATACGCAGTATTTT. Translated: CASSLTRSGGGDTQYF.

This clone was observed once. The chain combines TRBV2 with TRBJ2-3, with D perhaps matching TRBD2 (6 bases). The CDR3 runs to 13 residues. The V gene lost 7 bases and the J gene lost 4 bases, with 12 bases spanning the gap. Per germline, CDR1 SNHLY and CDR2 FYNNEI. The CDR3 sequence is CASNVGGADTQYF. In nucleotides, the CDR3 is TGTGCCAGCAATGTAGGAGGGGCAGATACGCAGTATTTT.

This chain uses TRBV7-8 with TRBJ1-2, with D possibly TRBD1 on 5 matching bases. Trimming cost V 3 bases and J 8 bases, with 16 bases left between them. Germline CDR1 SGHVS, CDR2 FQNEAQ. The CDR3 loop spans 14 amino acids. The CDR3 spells CASSLPFAGGGYTF. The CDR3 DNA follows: TGTGCCAGCAGCTTGCCCTTCGCGGGGGGGGGCTACACCTTC.

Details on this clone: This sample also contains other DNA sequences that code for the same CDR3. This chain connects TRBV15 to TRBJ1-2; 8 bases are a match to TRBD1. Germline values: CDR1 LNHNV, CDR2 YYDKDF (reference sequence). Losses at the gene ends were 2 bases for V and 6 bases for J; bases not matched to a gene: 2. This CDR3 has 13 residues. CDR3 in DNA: TGTGCCACCAGCAGACAGGGGGCCCATGGCTACACCTTC. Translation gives CATSRQGAHGYTF.

The CDR3 nucleotides read TGTGCCAGCAGTTTCGGGACAGCCGTCAGAGGTGGCTACACCTTC. It codes for CASSFGTAVRGGYTF. V usage is TRBV28 and J usage is TRBJ1-2; 7 bases map to TRBD1. V was clipped by 3 bases and J by 7 bases; unmatched bases: 11. Germline V CDR1 and CDR2: MDHEN, SYDVKM. This CDR3 is 15 amino acids long.

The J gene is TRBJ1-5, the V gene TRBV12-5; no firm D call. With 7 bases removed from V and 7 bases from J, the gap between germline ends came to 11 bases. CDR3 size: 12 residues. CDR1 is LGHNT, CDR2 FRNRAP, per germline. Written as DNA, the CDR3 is TGTGCTAGTGCAGTAAATTGGCAGCCCCAGCATTTT. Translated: CASAVNWQPQHF.